One sample yielded the 19 T cell receptor beta chains listed below, sequenced in a study of response to subunit inactivated influenza vaccine. TCRdb re-called the RT-PCR reads through MiXCR, storing one row per CDR3 protein. Of 500,000 to 600,000 distinct CDR3 sequences in the sample, around 8% were seen once. This sample comprised PBMCs from blood, obtained less than 30 months after vaccination. The receptors originated from a man aged 45-69 years who received an inactivated influenza vaccine.

J is TRBJ2-6 and V is TRBV6-5; TRBD2 might be the D (6 bases). This CDR3 has 16 amino acids. The V and J ends lost 0 bases and 2 bases respectively, with 8 bases between them. Germline lookup yields CDR1 MNHEY and CDR2 SVGAGI. CDR3 in amino acids: CASSYSGGAGANVLTF. The CDR3 coding sequence is TGTGCCAGCAGTTACTCTGGAGGGGCTGGGGCCAACGTCCTGACTTTC.

This clonotype has only a few counts. The chain couples TRBV29-1 to TRBJ1-2; 11 bases are a match to TRBD1. V lost 1 base to trimming and J lost 7 bases; unmatched junction nucleotides: 2. Looked up from germline, CDR1 is SQVTM and CDR2 is ANQGSEA. This CDR3 has 13 amino acids. The CDR3 DNA reads as TGCAGCGTTGAAGGGACAGGGGGCTCTGGCTACACCTTC. Protein sequence: CSVEGTGGSGYTF.

In this sample, this clonotype turned up many times. The chain recombines TRBV29-1 with TRBJ1-1; tentatively, D is TRBD1 (5 bases). Germline assignment: CDR1 SQVTM and CDR2 ANQGSEA. Trimming stripped 7 bases from V and 1 base from J, with 10 bases between. The CDR3 length is 12 residues. CDR3 region: CSGQGWNTEAFF. In nucleotides, the CDR3 is TGCAGCGGCCAGGGCTGGAACACTGAAGCTTTCTTT.

This chain joins TRBV5-5 and TRBJ2-7; TRBD2 might be the D (5 bases). Trimming took off 0 bases at V and 5 bases at J, with 12 bases between the two ends. CDR3 length equals 14 residues. In germline, CDR1 is SGHKS, CDR2 YYEKEE (reference sequence). CDR3 DNA: TGTGCCAGCAGCTTGGGAGGGTTCCGCCACGAGCAGTACTTC. Its protein product is CASSLGGFRHEQYF.

This clonotype was observed a few times. The chain is built from TRBV11-2 and TRBJ2-2; 11 bases are shared with TRBD2. CDR3 length: 18 residues. The germline V gene has CDR1 SGHAT and CDR2 FQNNGV. J lost 1 base, V lost 3 bases, and 7 bases had no gene match. The CDR3 bases are TGTGCCAGCAGCTTGTGGCTAGCGGGAGGAAGGAACACCGGGGAGCTGTTTTTT. Protein product: CASSLWLAGGRNTGELFF.

The gene calls are TRBV20-1 and TRBJ2-7, with 11 bases aligning to TRBD2. The CDR3 totals 14 residues. With 1 base clipped from V and 2 bases from J, the junction kept 1 base outside the gene matches. Germline-derived CDR1 and CDR2 are DFQATT and SNEGSKA (reference sequence). CDR3: CSARVAGGPYEQYF. CDR3 DNA sequence: TGCAGTGCTAGAGTAGCGGGAGGGCCCTACGAGCAGTACTTC.

The chain couples TRBV2 to TRBJ1-5, with D unclear. Germline V gene lookup returns CDR1 SNHLY and CDR2 FYNNEI. This CDR3 comprises 16 residues. Trimming shortened V by 1 base and J by 1 base, and 11 bases separated the two germline ends. The CDR3 nucleotides read TGTGCCAGCAGTGAAGTTCCGGGAGTCAGCAATCAGCCCCAGCATTTT. Protein: CASSEVPGVSNQPQHF.

The DNA for the CDR3 is TGTGCCAGCAGTTACTCGATCGGGCTTGCTAGCCGACCTTCCTACGAGCAGTACTTC. Its protein is CASSYSIGLASRPSYEQYF. The chain recombines TRBV6-2 or TRBV6-3 with TRBJ2-7; maybe TRBD2 (5 bases). The germline CDR1 and CDR2 sequences are MNHEY and SVGEGT. V gave up 0 bases and J gave up 1 base, with 22 bases separating them. This CDR3 spans 19 amino acids.

This clonotype was detected many times. V gene TRBV6-2 or TRBV6-3 combines with J gene TRBJ2-1; D uncertain. Germline CDR1 is MNHEY and CDR2 is SVGEGT. The CDR3 length is 14 residues. Deletions cut 2 bases from V and 0 bases from J, with 5 bases between. CDR3 sequence: CASSYLSSYNEQFF. Written as DNA, the CDR3 is TGTGCCAGCAGTTACCTGAGCTCCTACAATGAGCAGTTCTTC.

This clonotype was counted between two and nine times. This chain uses TRBV7-2 with TRBJ2-7; perhaps TRBD1 as D (5 bases). Germline V gene sequence: CDR1 SGHTA, CDR2 FQGNSA. The CDR3 has 13 amino acids. Trimming removed 5 bases at V and 3 bases at J, with 11 bases between. CDR3 coding DNA: TGTGCCAGCAGCCCCCAGGGCTTCTACGAGCAGTACTTC. Translating it yields CASSPQGFYEQYF.

This clonotype was picked up many times. CDR3 nucleotides: TGCGCCAGCAGCTTGGCCGGGCTAGCGAGCTACGAGCAGTACTTC. This gives the protein CASSLAGLASYEQYF. The chain has TRBV5-1 and TRBJ2-7; possibly TRBD2 for D (6 bases). The CDR3 covers 15 residues. Trimming shortened V by 0 bases and J by 3 bases, and 13 bases separated the two germline ends. Germline lookup yields CDR1 SGHRS and CDR2 YFSETQ. Full variable domain (remainder filled in from reference TRBV5-1 and TRBJ2-7): KAGVTQTPRYLIKTRGQQVTLSCSPISGHRSVSWYQQTPGQGLQFLFEYFSETQRNKGNFPGRFSGRQFSNSRSEMNVSTLELGDSALYLCASSLAGLASYEQYFGPGTRLTVT.

There are many counts of this clonotype. V is TRBV6-2 or TRBV6-3 and J is TRBJ1-1, with D possibly matching TRBD1 (5 bases). V was trimmed by 5 bases and J by 3 bases, leaving 7 bases between them. Germline V lookup: CDR1 MNHEY, CDR2 SVGEGT. CDR3 length equals 12 residues. The chain's CDR3 is CASSPGYTEAFF. CDR3 nucleotides: TGTGCCAGCAGTCCAGGGTACACTGAAGCTTTCTTT.

The chain carries TRBV7-2 and TRBJ2-4; D is unclear. CDR1 is SGHTA and CDR2 is FQGNSA in the germline V gene. Trimming took 5 bases from V and 15 from J, leaving 14 bases between them. This CDR3 has 11 residues. CDR3 DNA sequence: TGTGCCAGCAGCAACCTAGTAGGCTGGTACTTC. It encodes CASSNLVGWYF.

This sequence joins TRBV6-2 or TRBV6-3 and TRBJ2-1; TRBD2 matches at 9 bases. Trimming cost V 5 bases and J 9 bases; bases outside gene matches: 11. CDR1 is MNHEY and CDR2 is SVGEGT in the germline V gene. The CDR3 totals 15 residues. CDR3 nucleotides: TGTGCCAGCAGTGAGACTAGCGGAGCAACTAGTGAGCAGTTCTTC. Translated, it gives CASSETSGATSEQFF.

The chain carries TRBV6-1 and TRBJ1-3; no definite D call. Germline V CDR1 and CDR2: MNHNS, SASEGT. The CDR3 has 16 residues. Trimming cost V 2 bases and J 0 bases, with 11 bases left between them. CDR3 loop: CASSELPPTSGNTIYF. The CDR3 DNA follows: TGTGCCAGCAGTGAATTGCCTCCTACCTCTGGAAACACCATATATTTT.

In this sample, this clonotype turned up a few times. The chain combines TRBV19 with TRBJ2-3, with D unresolved. Trimming left V 6 bases short and J 0 bases short, with 13 bases between. Germline V gene data show CDR1 as LNHDA and CDR2 as SQIVND (reference sequence). The CDR3 contains 15 residues. CDR3 sequence: CASRVRGPSTDTQYF. As DNA, the CDR3 is TGTGCCAGTAGAGTTAGAGGACCGAGCACAGATACGCAGTATTTT.

This clonotype was seen many times. The rearrangement uses TRBV18 and TRBJ2-3; D gene unclear. V was pared by 3 bases and J by 4 bases, with 5 bases between. The CDR3 loop spans 12 amino acids. The germline CDR1 and CDR2 sequences are KGHSH and LQKENI. CDR3 amino acids: CASSPVADTQYF. CDR3 DNA: TGTGCCAGCTCACCGGTCGCAGATACGCAGTATTTT.

This clonotype showed up just a few times. V gene TRBV7-9 combines with J gene TRBJ2-2, with 9 bases that match TRBD2. The germline V gene encodes CDR1 SEHNR and CDR2 FQNEAQ (reference sequence). Losses at the gene ends were 5 bases for V and 5 bases for J; bases not matched to a gene: 12. This CDR3 is 17 amino acids long. CDR3 loop: CASSPPAGLARTGELFF. In DNA form, the CDR3 reads TGTGCCAGCAGCCCACCGGCAGGACTAGCGCGTACCGGGGAGCTGTTTTTT.

This clonotype showed up just a few times. The J gene is TRBJ2-4, the V gene TRBV12-3 or TRBV12-4; TRBD1 matches 8 bases. The CDR3 is 17 amino acids. V was clipped by 2 bases and J by 6 bases; unmatched bases: 12. The CDR3 reads CASSLPRRGQGGNIQYF. The CDR3 nucleotides read TGTGCCAGCAGTTTACCCCGACGCGGACAGGGCGGAAACATTCAGTACTTC.